These T cell receptor beta chains were read from a single sample in a study of blood T cell repertoires in COVID-19. Clones were sequenced by immunoSEQ multiplex PCR, and TCRdb holds only the in-frame ones, with some missing. The data hold under 250,000 clones, with roughly 88% observed a single time. Sequencing was done on a sample of peripheral blood. These receptor sequences come from a man in his fifties or sixties with active or convalescent COVID-19. Both conserved end residues are part of each CDR3. The D gene is left open where the match is weak. A row's size may be missing; if present it is once, few, many or a size class.

D | length | J | V | size | CDR3 | DNA
TRBD2 | 14 | TRBJ2-1 | TRBV29-1 | NA | CSSHGLAGGGEQFF | TGCAGCTCACATGGACTAGCGGGAGGTGGGGAGCAGTTCTTC
TRBD1 | 14 | TRBJ1-1 | TRBV7-9 | NA | CASSLALDRSEAFF | TGTGCCAGCAGCTTAGCTCTGGACAGGTCTGAAGCTTTCTTT
NA | 14 | TRBJ1-5 | TRBV19 | many | CASSFRRLDQPQHF | TGTGCCAGTAGTTTCCGGAGATTAGATCAGCCCCAGCATTTT
TRBD1 | 15 | TRBJ2-5 | TRBV19 | NA | CASSARTGELETQYF | TGTGCCAGTAGTGCCCGGACAGGGGAGTTAGAGACCCAGTACTTC
TRBD2 | 19 | TRBJ2-4 | TRBV5-6 | once | CASSLGGGLAGGVENIQYF | TGTGCCAGCAGCTTGGGGGGCGGGCTAGCGGGAGGCGTGGAAAACATTCAGTACTTC
NA | 16 | TRBJ2-3 | TRBV5-1 | NA | CASSLVGQGGADTQYF | TGCGCCAGCAGCTTGGTAGGTCAGGGAGGCGCAGATACGCAGTATTTT
NA | 15 | TRBJ1-1 | TRBV15 | few | CATSRDVGMNTEAFF | TGTGCCACCAGCAGAGATGTGGGCATGAACACTGAAGCTTTCTTT
NA | 15 | TRBJ1-3 | TRBV9 | NA | CASSVTGTGGNTIYF | TGTGCCAGCAGCGTAACAGGGACGGGCGGAAACACCATATATTTT
NA | 10 | TRBJ2-7 | TRBV2 | once | CASWAGEQYF | TGTGCCAGCTGGGCGGGGGAGCAGTACTTC
NA | 16 | TRBJ1-3 | TRBV4-3 | NA | CASSQDYGGTGNTIYF | TGCGCCAGCAGCCAAGATTACGGGGGGACTGGAAACACCATATATTTT
TRBD1 | 13 | TRBJ2-5 | TRBV28 | NA | CASSFWTGETQYF | TGTGCCAGCAGTTTCTGGACAGGGGAGACCCAGTACTTC
NA | 15 | TRBJ2-4 | TRBV5-4 | NA | CASSSEAGSKNIQYF | TGTGCCAGCAGCTCGGAGGCGGGGAGCAAAAACATTCAGTACTTC
NA | 13 | TRBJ1-1 | TRBV11-3 | few | CASSLRGTTEAFF | TGTGCCAGCAGCTTGAGGGGGACCACTGAAGCTTTCTTT
NA | 15 | TRBJ2-1 | TRBV7-3 | NA | CASSILGQGRNEQFF | TGTGCCAGCAGCATCCTCGGTCAAGGGAGGAATGAGCAGTTCTTC
NA | 13 | TRBJ1-3 | TRBV5-1 | NA | CASSRDSGNTIYF | TGCGCCAGCAGCCGCGACTCTGGAAACACCATATATTTT
NA | 15 | TRBJ1-3 | TRBV30 | NA | CAWAPIGTLGNTIYF | TGTGCCTGGGCCCCTATAGGGACACTTGGAAACACCATATATTTT
TRBD1 | 16 | TRBJ2-2 | TRBV6-1 | NA | CASSERTGGYTGELFF | TGTGCCAGCAGTGAACGGACAGGGGGTTACACCGGGGAGCTGTTTTTT
NA | 14 | TRBJ1-5 | TRBV6-5 | NA | CASSQSGAHQPQHF | TGTGCCAGCAGCCAAAGCGGGGCCCATCAGCCCCAGCATTTT
TRBD1 | 16 | TRBJ1-2 | TRBV5-1 | once | CASSSGQAPTNYGYTF | TGCGCCAGCAGCTCGGGACAGGCGCCCACTAACTATGGCTACACCTTC
NA | 16 | TRBJ2-5 | TRBV11-2 | NA | CASSLDVTGWQETQYF | TGTGCCAGCAGCTTAGATGTTACAGGGTGGCAAGAGACCCAGTACTTC
TRBD1 | 15 | TRBJ2-2 | TRBV7-9 | NA | CASSLGTGSAGELFF | TGTGCCAGCAGCTTAGGGACAGGGAGCGCCGGGGAGCTGTTTTTT
NA | 13 | TRBJ1-2 | TRBV4-3 | NA | CASGGTGNLGYTF | TGCGCCAGTGGAGGAACAGGGAATTTGGGCTACACCTTC
NA | 13 | TRBJ2-3 | TRBV2 | once | CARMGAGTDTQYF | TGTGCCAGAATGGGGGCAGGGACCGATACGCAGTATTTT
NA | 8 | TRBJ1-6 | TRBV5-1 | many | CAFLALHF | TGCGCCTTCCTAGCCCTCCACTTT
NA | 16 | TRBJ2-2 | TRBV5-1 | NA | CASSKTSIPFTGELFF | TGCGCCAGCAGCAAGACTAGTATCCCCTTCACCGGGGAGCTGTTTTTT
TRBD2 | 14 | TRBJ2-2 | TRBV9 | NA | CASSASGVAGELFF | TGTGCCAGCAGCGCTAGCGGGGTAGCCGGGGAGCTGTTTTTT
NA | 15 | TRBJ2-2 | TRBV1 | NA | CTSSRILRAGDGLFF | TGCACCAGCAGCCGGATCCTGCGGGCAGGGGACGGGCTGTTTTTT
TRBD2 | 15 | TRBJ2-5 | TRBV28 | NA | CASSPGLAVQETQYF | TGTGCCAGCAGTCCGGGACTAGCGGTCCAAGAGACCCAGTACTTC
TRBD1 | 14 | TRBJ2-1 | TRBV13 | few | CASSLGRTGNEQFF | TGTGCCAGCAGCTTAGGCCGGACAGGCAATGAGCAGTTCTTC